This is a list of T cell receptor beta chains from one sample in a study of chemoradiotherapy in HPV16-positive cancers. Libraries were prepared by immunoSEQ multiplex PCR; TCRdb keeps only in-frame clonotypes and omits some of them. The data hold approximately 23,000 clones, with 73% observed a single time. Sampling was done from a patient who underwent chemoradiotherapy. These receptors came from a human donor with HPV-associated anogenital cancer. Both conserved end residues are part of each CDR3. A D gene is named only where the DNA matches it firmly. Clone size, where shown, is once, few, many, or a class for clones that have expanded.

j_call clone_size d_call v_call cdr3_nt cdr3_aa
TRBJ1-5 . TRBD1 TRBV5-6 TGTGCCAGCAGCCCCCGGACAGGGAAGAATCAGCCCCAGCATTTT CASSPRTGKNQPQHF
TRBJ1-3 . . TRBV5-1 TGCGCCAGCAGCCTAAGAAGTGGGGGCGCTGGAAACACCATATATTTT CASSLRSGGAGNTIYF
TRBJ1-2 . TRBD1 TRBV5-1 TGCGCCAGCAGCGGCGGGACAGGGGGCGCCTATGGCTACACCTTC CASSGGTGGAYGYTF
TRBJ2-2 . . TRBV29-1 TGCAGCGTCGCCGTGCTGGCAACGAACACCGGGGAGCTGTTTTTT CSVAVLATNTGELFF
TRBJ1-5 few . TRBV18 TGTGCCAGCTCACCAGGGGGTGGTAGCAATCAGCCCCAGCATTTT CASSPGGGSNQPQHF
TRBJ2-2 . . TRBV7-3 TGTGCCAGCAGCTTAAGGCGGGGAACCGGGGAGCTGTTTTTT CASSLRRGTGELFF
TRBJ2-7 once TRBD2 TRBV11-2 TGTGCCAGCAGCTTACAGGTCATGACTAGCGGGGGTGAGCAGTACTTC CASSLQVMTSGGEQYF
TRBJ1-1 . TRBD1 TRBV4-3 TGCGCCAGCAGCCAAGTATTGACAGGGAGCGCTGAAGCTTTCTTT CASSQVLTGSAEAFF
TRBJ1-1 . . TRBV7-9 TGTGCCAGCAGCCCCTCGACAGAGAACACTGAAGCTTTCTTT CASSPSTENTEAFF
TRBJ2-5 . . TRBV5-1 TGCGCCAGCAGCTTGGTTGGGCAGAAGCAAGAGACCCAGTACTTC CASSLVGQKQETQYF
TRBJ2-5 . TRBD2 TRBV18 TGTGCCAGCACCGGGACTAGCGTAGAGACCCAGTACTTC CASTGTSVETQYF
TRBJ2-7 few . TRBV19 TGTGCCACTGGGACGGCTAGTTCCCCTTACGAGCAGTACTTC CATGTASSPYEQYF
TRBJ2-5 . TRBD2 TRBV11-2 TGTGCCAGCAGCTCCGGACTAGCACGGGAGACCCAGTACTTC CASSSGLARETQYF
TRBJ1-1 . . TRBV21-1 TGTGCCAGCAGCAAAGTCCCCGTGGAACACACTGAAGCTTTCTTT CASSKVPVEHTEAFF
TRBJ2-7 . TRBD2 TRBV13 TGTGCCAGCAGACGACTAGCGGGCGAGCAGTACTTC CASRRLAGEQYF
TRBJ1-2 once . TRBV5-6 TGTGCCAGCAGCTTGCCCTCAGGCAAGACCTATGGCTACACCTTC CASSLPSGKTYGYTF
TRBJ1-2 . TRBD1 TRBV7-2 TGTGCCAGCAGCTCGGACAGGATCTATGGCTACACCTTC CASSSDRIYGYTF
TRBJ1-2 . . TRBV4-1 TGCGCCAGCCAAGCGGGCGGCGGATTTAACTATGGCTACACCTTC CASQAGGGFNYGYTF
TRBJ1-6 . . TRBV28 TGTGCCAGCAGTTCCCAATCCGGGACTTCCTCACCCCTCCACTTT CASSSQSGTSSPLHF
TRBJ1-4 . . TRBV2 TGTGCCAGCAGTGATTCAGGGACTGAAAAACTGTTTTTT CASSDSGTEKLFF
TRBJ1-6 few . TRBV19 TGTGCCACTAAGGCTGGGGGGAGCTCCTATAATTCACCCCTCCACTTT CATKAGGSSYNSPLHF
TRBJ1-2 . . TRBV28 TGTGCCAGCAGTTTGACGGGCTATGGCTACACCTTC CASSLTGYGYTF
TRBJ1-1 . . TRBV7-2 TGTGCCAGCAGCTTAGTAGCGGCAGGAGGGAACACTGAAGCTTTCTTT CASSLVAAGGNTEAFF
TRBJ1-4 . . TRBV29-1 TGCAGCGTTACGGACCCCAGGAGTGAAAAACTGTTTTTT CSVTDPRSEKLFF
TRBJ2-3 . . TRBV18 TGTGCCAGCTCACCCAAAGATACGCAGTATTTT CASSPKDTQYF
TRBJ1-2 . . TRBV6-5 TGTGCCAGCAGTTACGACGGAAACTATGGCTACACCTTC CASSYDGNYGYTF
TRBJ2-3 . TRBD2 TRBV28 TGTGCCAGCAGGGGGTGGGATTGGCGGGAGAGCACAGATACGCAGTATTTT CASRGWDWRESTDTQYF
TRBJ1-4 few TRBD1 TRBV9 TGTGCCAGCAGCGTAGGACAGGGGGCAATTGAAAAACTGTTTTTT CASSVGQGAIEKLFF
TRBJ2-7 . . TRBV9 TGTGCCAGCAGCGTAGCTTCGGGTATTCTCTACGAGCAGTACTTC CASSVASGILYEQYF
TRBJ1-1 few . TRBV7-3 TGTGCCAGCAGCTTAGCCCCCTTAGGAGGGTTCAACACTGAAGCTTTCTTT CASSLAPLGGFNTEAFF
TRBJ2-4 . . TRBV7-9 TGTGCCAGCAGCTTAGGAGAGGGAGGCATTCAGTACTTC CASSLGEGGIQYF
TRBJ1-1 . . TRBV4-1 TGCGCCAGCAGCCTTAGACAGGTCCAGGCTGAAGCTTTCTTT CASSLRQVQAEAFF
TRBJ2-7 . . TRBV27 TGTGCCAGCAGTACCACAGGGCTTAGGGACTACGAGCAGTACTTC CASSTTGLRDYEQYF
TRBJ1-2 . . TRBV19 TGTGCCAGTAGTTCCCCAGGGGAAGGGGGCTACACCTTC CASSSPGEGGYTF
TRBJ2-5 . TRBD2 TRBV29-1 TGCAGCGTTGAAATAGCGGGATTACAAGAGACCCAGTACTTC CSVEIAGLQETQYF
TRBJ1-3 . . TRBV6-1 TGTGCCAGCAGTGAAATTGAAAACTCTGGAAACACCATATATTTT CASSEIENSGNTIYF
TRBJ1-2 . . TRBV5-1 TGCGCCAGCAGCTTGGTGGGGGTCTGGGGCACCTTC CASSLVGVWGTF
TRBJ1-5 . . TRBV28 TGTGCCAGCATACCGGGCCGAGTCAATCAGCCCCAGCATTTT CASIPGRVNQPQHF
TRBJ2-3 . TRBD2 TRBV4-2 TGTGCCAGCAGCCCCCAGGAGCGGGGGGGCCAAGATACGCAGTATTTT CASSPQERGGQDTQYF
TRBJ2-1 few . TRBV4-2 TGTGCCAGCAGCCAAGATCTTCTCGGGGCTAACAATGAGCAGTTCTTC CASSQDLLGANNEQFF
TRBJ1-6 . . TRBV28 TGTGCCAGCAGTTTATCCAAAGGCAGGGCGAATTCACCCCTCCACTTT CASSLSKGRANSPLHF
TRBJ1-5 . TRBD1 TRBV28 TGTGCCAGCAGGCAAACAGGGGGCCGCAATCAGCCCCAGCATTTT CASRQTGGRNQPQHF
TRBJ1-4 . . TRBV4-1 TGCGCCAGCAGCCAAGGGGGCCCCATTAATGAAAAACTGTTTTTT CASSQGGPINEKLFF
TRBJ2-7 . . TRBV6-1 TGTGCCAGCAAGTTTCCGGGGGTAGGCGAGCAGTACTTC CASKFPGVGEQYF
TRBJ2-2 once . TRBV29-1 TGCAGCGTTGTACAGGGTATCTCGGGACGGAACACCGGGGAGCTGTTTTTT CSVVQGISGRNTGELFF
TRBJ1-1 . . TRBV30 TGTGCCTGCTCACTGAACACTGAAGCTTTCTTT CACSLNTEAFF
TRBJ2-2 . . TRBV6-5 TGTGCCAGCAGCGGCGTCCCCACCGGGGAGCTGTTTTTT CASSGVPTGELFF
TRBJ1-1 . TRBD1 TRBV30 TGTGCCTGGAGTGTAACAGGGGGCGCGGACACTGAAGCTTTCTTT CAWSVTGGADTEAFF